The present TCR beta chain was sequenced within a study of T cell clusters in autoimmune cytopenias. Overall study findings and caveats: TRB repertoire shifts in secondary cytopenia and chronic lymphocytic leukemia mostly reflected lymphoma, not autoimmunity. Comparing secondary cytopenia with chronic lymphocytic leukemia showed no cluster-lack signature, apparently masked by lymphoma repertoire.

This clonotype is identified as medium-sized (0.01 to 0.1%) from frequency. Its antigen remains unknown. Multiplex touch-down PCR amplified TRB using TRB-A and TRB-B pools in one tube. TCRdb reanalyzed the multiplex PCR reads and collapses them to one entry per CDR3 protein, without DNA. Recorded for this sample: around 2,000 distinct CDR3 sequences. Roughly 38,000 genome equivalents of blood DNA were amplified for TRB. Germline V CDR1 and CDR2: LNHDA, SQIVND (reference sequence). This CDR3 has 18 residues. The sequenced material came from peripheral blood. This TCR was recovered from a human donor with an autoimmune cytopenia, with autoimmune hepatitis or in good health (not recorded which). This chain links TRBV19 with TRBJ2-3; the TRBD2 assignment by TCRdb is unverifiable without DNA. The CDR3 sequence is CASSMGLAGGVSTDTQYF.